Following are 13 T cell receptor beta chains from one sample sequenced in a study of blood T cell repertoires in COVID-19. Assay used: immunoSEQ multiplex PCR; TCRdb lists only in-frame clones, some missing. The sample lists more than 50,000 clones; roughly 90% were seen once. Sequencing used peripheral blood. Receptors were obtained from a man between 60 and 70 years old with active COVID-19.

The rearrangement links TRBV7-9 to TRBJ2-1; TRBD2 matches at 9 bases. Germline V gene sequence: CDR1 SEHNR, CDR2 FQNEAQ (reference sequence). The CDR3 contains 15 residues. V gave up 3 bases and J gave up 7 bases; unmatched junction bases: 7. CDR3: CASSFHSGGMNEQFF. CDR3 nucleotides: TGTGCCAGCAGCTTCCATAGCGGGGGAATGAATGAGCAGTTCTTC.

A few counts support this clone. CDR3 bases: TGTGCCAGCAGTTTCTTCCAGCGGCGACTCCAAAACAATGAGCAGTTCTTC. Its translation is CASSFFQRRLQNNEQFF. The chain recombines TRBV28 with TRBJ2-1; D might be TRBD2 (5 bases). Per the germline V gene, CDR1 is MDHEN and CDR2 is SYDVKM. V lost 3 bases to trimming and J lost 5 bases, with 20 bases between them. There are 17 residues in the CDR3.

The chain links TRBV28 to TRBJ2-7, with 10 nucleotides matching TRBD1. Per the germline V gene, CDR1 is MDHEN and CDR2 is SYDVKM. The CDR3 is 16 residues long. V trimming: 5 bases; J trimming: 0 bases; junction bases outside the gene matches: 7. The CDR3: CASSPWTGGSSYEQYF. CDR3 sequence (DNA): TGTGCCAGCAGTCCGTGGACAGGGGGGAGCTCCTACGAGCAGTACTTC.

This rearrangement joins TRBV7-9 to TRBJ2-5, with a possible D match to TRBD1 (6 bases). The CDR3 runs to 16 residues. The V gene's germline CDR1 is SEHNR and CDR2 FQNEAQ (reference sequence). Trimming removed 7 bases from V and 1 base from J, with 19 bases in between. As DNA, the CDR3 is TGTGCCAGCAATCCTGGGGCAGGGGCTATCCAAGAGACCCAGTACTTC. Protein: CASNPGAGAIQETQYF.

This clone was observed a single time. The CDR3 sequence is CASRPRGYIQYF. The CDR3 DNA is TGTGCCAGCAGACCCAGGGGGTACATTCAGTACTTC. The rearrangement joins TRBV6-6 to TRBJ2-4; TRBD1 agrees at 7 bases. CDR1 MNHNY and CDR2 SVGAGI come from the germline V gene (reference sequence). The CDR3 consists of 12 residues. With 6 bases clipped from V and 8 bases from J, the junction kept 4 bases outside the gene matches.

This clone was counted only a few times. This rearrangement joins TRBV4-2 to TRBJ1-3, with D possibly TRBD1 on 5 matching bases. V lost 3 bases and J lost 0, with 15 bases in between. Germline CDR1 LGHNA, CDR2 YNFKEQ. The CDR3 has 17 residues. CDR3 protein: CASSQERGSNSGNTIYF. The CDR3 nucleotides are TGTGCCAGCAGCCAGGAGCGGGGGTCTAACTCTGGAAACACCATATATTTT.

This chain links TRBV28 with TRBJ1-1; 8 nucleotides agree with TRBD1. Germline values: CDR1 MDHEN, CDR2 SYDVKM. This CDR3 contains 15 residues. Trimming removed 4 bases from V and 3 bases from J; junction bases left unmatched: 7. The CDR3 nucleotides read TGTGCCAGCAGTTCAATCAGGGGGCGCGACACTGAAGCTTTCTTT. It specifies CASSSIRGRDTEAFF.

This chain uses TRBV27 with TRBJ1-5, with D possibly matching TRBD1 (6 bases). The V gene's germline CDR1 is MNHEY and CDR2 SMNVEV (reference sequence). CDR3 length equals 13 residues. With 4 bases removed from V and 6 bases from J, the gap between germline ends came to 10 bases. The DNA of the CDR3 is TGTGCCAGCAGTTCCGCAGGGGTTCAGCCCCAGCATTTT. Translating gives CASSSAGVQPQHF.

The genes are TRBV28 and TRBJ2-7, with TRBD2 matching 7 bases. Trimming cost V 3 bases and J 2 bases; bases outside gene matches: 7. Germline assignment: CDR1 MDHEN and CDR2 SYDVKM. The CDR3 has 15 amino acids. Here the CDR3 DNA reads TGTGCCAGCAGTTTCGGGGGGACCGACACCTACGAGCAGTACTTC. It yields the protein CASSFGGTDTYEQYF.

The CDR3 sequence: CASSLAAGVHTEAFF. The CDR3 DNA reads as TGTGCCAGCAGCTTGGCCGCAGGGGTCCACACTGAAGCTTTCTTT. The chain uses TRBV5-5 and TRBJ1-1; maybe TRBD1 (6 bases). This CDR3 comprises 15 residues. Germline CDR1 SGHKS, CDR2 YYEKEE (reference sequence). V was clipped by 0 bases and J by 3 bases, with 12 bases between them.

Only one count was recorded for this clone. The CDR3 DNA sequence: TGTGCCAGCAGCTTCTCGAGCGGGCCCGGGGAGCTGTTTTTT. Amino acids: CASSFSSGPGELFF. The rearrangement links TRBV9 to TRBJ2-2; D is perhaps TRBD2 (6 bases). In germline, CDR1 is SGDLS, CDR2 YYNGEE. V was clipped by 4 bases and J by 6 bases, with 13 bases between them. This CDR3 comprises 14 residues.

The CDR3 here is CASSPGASNSYEQYF. The CDR3 coding sequence is TGTGCCAGCTCACCAGGGGCTAGTAACTCCTACGAGCAGTACTTC. V gene TRBV18 combines with J gene TRBJ2-7, with D perhaps TRBD1 (5 bases). V lost 2 bases to trimming and J lost 0 bases, with 11 bases between them. Germline CDR1 KGHSH, CDR2 LQKENI. The length of the CDR3 is 15 residues.

In regard to this clone: A read error may produce the germline difference seen at one junction end. This rearrangement joins TRBV28 to TRBJ1-1; weak D call: TRBD1 (5 bases). This CDR3 has 13 amino acids. Germline V gene data show CDR1 as MDHEN and CDR2 as SYDVKM. CDR3 DNA sequence: TGTGCCAGTCGGGCGGGGCTGTGGACTGGAGCTTTCTTT. Translation gives CASRAGLWTGAFF.